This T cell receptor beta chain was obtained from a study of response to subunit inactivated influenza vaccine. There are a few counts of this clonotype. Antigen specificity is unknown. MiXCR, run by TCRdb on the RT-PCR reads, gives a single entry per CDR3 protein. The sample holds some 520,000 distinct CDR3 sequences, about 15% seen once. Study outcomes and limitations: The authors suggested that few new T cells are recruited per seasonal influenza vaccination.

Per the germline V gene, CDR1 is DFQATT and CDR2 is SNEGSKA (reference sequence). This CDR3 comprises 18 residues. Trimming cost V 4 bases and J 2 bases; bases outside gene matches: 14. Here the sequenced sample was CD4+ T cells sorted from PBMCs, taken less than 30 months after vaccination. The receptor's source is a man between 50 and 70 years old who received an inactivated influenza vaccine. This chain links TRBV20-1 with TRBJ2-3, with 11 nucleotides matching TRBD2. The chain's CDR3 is CSAITGTSGGAYTDTQYF. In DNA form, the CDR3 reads TGCAGTGCTATAACCGGGACTAGCGGAGGGGCCTACACAGATACGCAGTATTTT.